This record concerns one T cell receptor beta chain sequence. Its antigen remains unidentified. Base quality data are lacking; no much larger clone is found one base away. The sample belongs to a study of T cells in Graves' hyperthyroidism and ophthalmopathy (dated by TCRdb to between 2019 and 2020). A note on the overall study: Peripheral blood was collected at initial diagnosis, before any treatment. To identify TCR V-J signatures that set the groups apart, the researchers used a discovery cohort of 95 to 100 patients, made up of 40 to 45 with Graves' ophthalmopathy and approximately 57 with stable Graves' hyperthyroidism. An independent validation cohort of about 20 hyperthyroidism patients and more than 15 patients who later progressed to ophthalmopathy tested prospective prediction of ophthalmopathy. The 100 discovery patients were divided at random into training and test sets in a 7:3 ratio. In several Graves' hyperthyroidism patients, the study also compared T-cell repertoires from thyroid tissue with T-cell repertoires from blood. Following sampling, methimazole starting at 30 mg daily was given to hyperthyroidism patients, and high-dose intravenous methylprednisolone was given to ophthalmopathy patients. TCR Vbeta CDR3 sequencing of some 140 peripheral blood samples (under 45 ophthalmopathy, about 74 hyperthyroidism and around 17 progressor patients) is reported in the paper. Broader findings and caveats from the paper: A model built on a 13 V-J signature distinguished ophthalmopathy from stable hyperthyroidism, reaching roughly 88% sensitivity and about 81% specificity in cross-validation and 80%/75% in testing. In validation, progression to ophthalmopathy was predicted by the model with 70.59% sensitivity and 72% to 85% specificity, a median of roughly 6 months before onset. Sample size was not statistically predetermined, and investigators were not blinded to group allocation. Most expanded thyroid clonotypes (frequency above 0.001) were also detected in blood, a finding suggesting that blood repertoires may reflect thyroid immune responses.

A patient counted as having stable Graves' hyperthyroidism if no progression to ophthalmopathy occurred over 18 months of follow-up. Hyperthyroidism patients were newly diagnosed, had a disease duration of under 2 months, and were aged 18 to 65 years. The study excluded patients with uncontrolled infections, other autoimmune diseases, pregnancy or lactation. Clinical symptoms, serum thyroxine and TRAb, thyroid ultrasound, and orbital computed tomography formed the basis for the diagnoses. Ficoll-Paque density gradient centrifugation was used to isolate PBMCs from about 9 ml of fresh peripheral blood. Total RNA was extracted using Trizol reagent, and RNA quality was assessed on an Agilent 2100 Bioanalyzer. The TCR beta CDR3 regions were amplified from RNA transcripts. The TCR CDR3 was subjected to a first round of RT-PCR using the HTBI primer set and the Qiagen OneStep RT-PCR kit. Libraries were constructed in a second round of multiplex PCR, after which size selection and purification were performed. Sequencing of the libraries was done on an Illumina HiSeq2000 using paired-end 100 bp reads. In the paper's pipeline: Raw data were processed with SOAPnuke, discarding reads with adapters, uncalled bases, mean Phred below 15, or no exact constant-primer or identifier match. COPE v1.2.5 was used to merge the high-quality paired reads, and each unique nucleotide sequence was defined as a clonotype. Clonotypes were aligned to IMGT TRBV, TRBD and TRBJ reference segments using MiTCR v1.1. Analysis was restricted to V-J combinations with a frequency above 0.0001, which covered roughly 99% of repertoires. A TCS score was defined as the ratio of F50 (clonal expansion) to E x V (chaos), with BLOSUM62-based TCRdist applied between CDR3 peptides within each V-J. Welch's t-statistics and random forest reduced roughly 530 V-J features to about 13, which were used in a naive Bayes classifier (R e1071). The raw public reads went through TCRdb reprocessing: fastp at Q25, MiXCR clone calling, in-frame beta chains kept. CDR3 protein duplicates are merged, each entry listing the most common genes and DNA. The V and J calls and clone size come from TCRdb's table, not from the authors' own analysis. Within this sample are about 500,000 distinct CDR3 sequences, with roughly an eighth of them counted one time only. The biggest ten clones account for 15% to 20% of the sample.

According to the germline V gene, CDR1 reads MGHRA and CDR2 reads YSYEKL. The CDR3 sequence holds 15 residues, the cysteine and phenylalanine included. Only the CDR3 part of the read is kept: 45 bases, read in frame from the first base. V lost 6 bases and J lost 3 bases; the stretch between them is 14 bases long. Sequenced material: blood. This receptor was identified in a woman aged 18-35 years with Graves' hyperthyroidism. The rearrangement combines TRBV4-1 with TRBJ1-4; a confident D gene designation cannot be given. The CDR3 region reads CASSDNRSSNEKLFF. The DNA sequence follows: TGCGCCAGCAGTGACAATCGGTCGTCTAATGAAAAACTGTTTTTT.